This is a list of T cell receptor beta chains from one sample in a study of T cells in Graves' hyperthyroidism and ophthalmopathy. TCRdb independently ran MiXCR on the multiplex PCR reads; one entry per CDR3 protein. The table lists approximately 46,000 distinct CDR3 sequences, roughly 49% of them singletons, with roughly 32% in the top ten. The sample taken for sequencing was peripheral blood or thyroid tissue (not recorded which). All receptors derive from a woman between 45 and 65 years old with Graves' hyperthyroidism. Each CDR3 is given with its conserved first and last residue. D genes are given only for firm matches. Rows may omit the clone size; those that give it use once, few, many or a size class.

TRBD2	TRBV28	NA	TRBJ2-2	TGTGCCAGCAGTTTATTAAGCGGGGAGCTGTCTTTT	CASSLLSGELSF
NA	TRBV5-1	NA	TRBJ1-1	TGCGCCAGCAGCTTGGCCTGGGTGAACACTGAAGCTTTCTTT	CASSLAWVNTEAFF
NA	TRBV24-1	NA	TRBJ2-6	TGTGCCATAAACTCTGGGGGCTCTGGGGCCAACGTCCTGACTTTC	CAINSGGSGANVLTF
NA	TRBV20-1	many	TRBJ2-5	TGCAGTGCTCGGACTACAGCGGTCCAGTCCCAGTACTTC	CSARTTAVQSQYF
NA	TRBV10-3	NA	TRBJ2-7	TGTGCCATGGGAATATGGGGCGAGCAGTACTTC	CAMGIWGEQYF
NA	TRBV7-9	many	TRBJ2-6	TGTGCCAGCGGCCGAGGGGCTGGGGCCAACGTCCTGACTTTC	CASGRGAGANVLTF
NA	TRBV2	few	TRBJ1-1	TGTGCCAGCTTGGTGGGTACTGAAGCTTTCTTT	CASLVGTEAFF
NA	TRBV25-1	NA	TRBJ1-2	TGTGCTAGAGATCAAAAGACGGCCTATGGCTACACCTTC	CARDQKTAYGYTF
TRBD2	TRBV4-2	many	TRBJ2-5	TGTGCCAGCAGCCCCAGTAGCGGGGGGATGGAGACCCAGTACTTC	CASSPSSGGMETQYF
NA	TRBV7-2	medium-sized	TRBJ1-1	TGTGCCAGCAGCTACGCACCGGGACACCTGAACACTGAAGCTTTCTTT	CASSYAPGHLNTEAFF
NA	TRBV7-2	medium-sized	TRBJ1-6	TGTGCCAGCAGCTTAACAGCGACAGATTCACCCCTCCACTTT	CASSLTATDSPLHF
NA	TRBV28	few	TRBJ2-3	TGTGCCAGCAGTTACAGGAGTAGCACAGATACGCAGTATTTT	CASSYRSSTDTQYF
NA	TRBV29-1	many	TRBJ2-5	TGCAGCGTGGGACACAACCAAGAGACCCAGTACTTC	CSVGHNQETQYF
TRBD1	TRBV24-1	NA	TRBJ1-5	TGTGCCACCAGCCCGACAGGGCTTACCCAGCCCCAGCATTTT	CATSPTGLTQPQHF
NA	TRBV10-1	many	TRBJ2-7	TGCGCCAGCAGCGACAGCCTAGGCTACGAGCAGTACTTC	CASSDSLGYEQYF
NA	TRBV15	NA	TRBJ2-5	TGTGCCACCGGGCGGCACGCGGGAGAGACCCAGTACTTC	CATGRHAGETQYF
NA	TRBV7-9	many	TRBJ2-5	TGTGCCAGCAGCTACCTAGCTAGCCAAGAGACCCAGTACTTC	CASSYLASQETQYF
NA	TRBV29-1	NA	TRBJ1-1	TGCAGCAGTGACGGTATGAACACTGAAGCTTTCTTT	CSSDGMNTEAFF
TRBD2	TRBV5-1	many	TRBJ2-5	TGCGCCAGCAGCCCGGGACTAGGGGGGAGTGGTCGGGAGACCCAGTACTTC	CASSPGLGGSGRETQYF
TRBD1	TRBV29-1	NA	TRBJ1-2	TGCAGCGTTGGGGGGACAGGGGGCTTCTATGGCAACACCTTC	CSVGGTGGFYGNTF
NA	TRBV9	many	TRBJ2-5	TGTGCCAGCAGCGCGGGACCAAAAGAGACCCAGTACTTC	CASSAGPKETQYF
NA	TRBV2	many	TRBJ1-5	TGTGCCAGCAGCGGACAGTACAATCAGCCCCAGCATTTT	CASSGQYNQPQHF
TRBD1	TRBV11-1	NA	TRBJ1-6	TGTGACAGCAGCTTCTACATCTCCAAAGTCGAGGGGGGACAGCGTAATTCACCCCTCCACTTT	CDSSFYISKVEGGQRNSPLHF
NA	TRBV7-9	NA	TRBJ1-2	TGTGCCAGCGGCAGGTCCCTAAACTATGGCTACACCTTC	CASGRSLNYGYTF
NA	TRBV4-1	NA	TRBJ2-2	TGTGCCAGCAGCCAAGAGGAGGGAGGGGGCCGGGAGCTGTCTTTT	CASSQEEGGGRELSF
TRBD2	TRBV7-6	few	TRBJ2-7	TGTGCCAGCAGCTTGGGACTAGCAGCTGGTTCCGAGCAGTACTTC	CASSLGLAAGSEQYF
TRBD1	TRBV12-3/TRBV12-4	many	TRBJ1-1	TGTGCCAGCAGTTGGCAGGGGGCGCGAGCTTTCTTT	CASSWQGARAFF
NA	TRBV5-5	NA	TRBJ1-2	TGTGCCAGCAGCTTGGGGGAGGAGACCTATGGCTACACCTTC	CASSLGEETYGYTF
TRBD1	TRBV20-1	NA	TRBJ1-2	TGCAGTGCTAGAGAGGACAGGGGGCGCCACGGCTACACCTTC	CSAREDRGRHGYTF
TRBD1	TRBV7-9	NA	TRBJ1-1	TGTGCCAGCAGCCTGACCGGACAGGGGGCTGAAGCTTTCTTT	CASSLTGQGAEAFF
NA	TRBV4-1	many	TRBJ1-1	TGCGCCAGCAGCCCCCTTCCCGTACAGGTCACTGAAGCTTTCTTT	CASSPLPVQVTEAFF
TRBD1	TRBV25-1	few	TRBJ1-5	TGTGCCAGCCCCTATTTGACAGGGAATGGGCATAGCAATCAGCCCCAGCATTTT	CASPYLTGNGHSNQPQHF
NA	TRBV6-1	NA	TRBJ1-2	TGTGCCAGCAGGATACAGGGTGGCGGGACCCCTGGCTACACCTTC	CASRIQGGGTPGYTF
NA	TRBV24-1	many	TRBJ2-2	TGTGCCACCAGTGATTTGGGAAGGAACACCGGGGAGCTGTTTTTT	CATSDLGRNTGELFF
NA	TRBV7-6	many	TRBJ1-3	TGTGCCAGCAGCTTAAATTTTGGAAACACCATATATTTT	CASSLNFGNTIYF
NA	TRBV28	many	TRBJ1-2	TGTGCCAGCAGTTTAAACGGACAATATGGCTACACCTTC	CASSLNGQYGYTF
TRBD1	TRBV5-6	many	TRBJ1-2	TGTGCCAGCAGCCCGAGACAGGGACTTCTTGCAGGGGGCTACACCTTC	CASSPRQGLLAGGYTF
NA	TRBV25-1	many	TRBJ1-1	TGTGCCAGCGCCGGGACACCGAACACTGAAGCTTTCTTT	CASAGTPNTEAFF
TRBD1	TRBV6-5	many	TRBJ1-2	TGTGCCAGCAGTGACGACACAGGGGCCTATGGCTACACCTTC	CASSDDTGAYGYTF
NA	TRBV7-9	NA	TRBJ2-5	NA	CASSGPLNYGYTFGSGTRYF
TRBD1	TRBV2	NA	TRBJ1-2	TGTGCCAGCAGCGGGACAGGGCCCGCCCGCGGCTACACCTTC	CASSGTGPARGYTF
TRBD1	TRBV19	many	TRBJ1-5	TGTGCCAGTAGTATGACAGGGTCATGGCAGCCCCAGCATTTT	CASSMTGSWQPQHF
NA	TRBV19	many	TRBJ1-5	TGTGCCAGTAGTCTGCGGGCCTCAGGCAATCAGCCCCAGCATTTT	CASSLRASGNQPQHF
TRBD1	TRBV25-1	few	TRBJ1-6	TGTGCCAGCAGTGACAGGGGGCGCCGATCACCCCTCCACTTT	CASSDRGRRSPLHF
NA	TRBV20-1	NA	TRBJ1-4	TGCAGTGCTAGATCGGGGACTAATGAAAAACTGTTTTTT	CSARSGTNEKLFF
NA	TRBV11-2	few	TRBJ1-5	TGTGCCAGCAGCTTAGGTCAGGCCCACAATCAGCCCCAGCATTTT	CASSLGQAHNQPQHF
TRBD1	TRBV20-1	many	TRBJ2-5	TGCAGTGCTCCCGGGACAGGGTACGAGACCCAGTACTTC	CSAPGTGYETQYF
NA	TRBV7-6	NA	TRBJ1-2	TGTGCCAGCGGTGACAGCTATGGCTACACCTTC	CASGDSYGYTF
NA	TRBV20-1	many	TRBJ2-5	TGCAGTGCTAGAGATTTTAAGGAAGACACACAAGAGACCCAGTACTTC	CSARDFKEDTQETQYF
NA	TRBV19	many	TRBJ2-3	TGTGCCAGTAGTACCTCACCTACAACGCGGGATACGCAGTATTTT	CASSTSPTTRDTQYF
NA	TRBV15	NA	TRBJ2-5	TGTGCGAGCAGGACGGGAGAGTTTGGCAGGGGAGAGACCCAGTACTTC	CASRTGEFGRGETQYF
NA	TRBV15	NA	TRBJ2-5	TGTGCCACCAGCGGCCTAAAGGGATGGCAAGAGACCCAGTACTTC	CATSGLKGWQETQYF
TRBD1	TRBV28	many	TRBJ1-2	TGTGCCAGCAGTTTGGACAGGGGAGCGGGAGGCTACACCTTC	CASSLDRGAGGYTF
NA	TRBV20-1	NA	TRBJ1-4	TGCAGTGAGACGGGACTACGCAATAATGAAAAACTGTTTTTT	CSETGLRNNEKLFF
NA	TRBV28	many	TRBJ2-3	TGTGCCAGCGCAGACGGGTCCTTAGGAGATACGCAGTATTTT	CASADGSLGDTQYF
TRBD2	TRBV25-1	many	TRBJ2-6	TGTGCCAGCAGTGAATGCCTGCACTCCGGGACTAGCGGATCTGGGGCCAACGTCCTGACTTTC	CASSECLHSGTSGSGANVLTF